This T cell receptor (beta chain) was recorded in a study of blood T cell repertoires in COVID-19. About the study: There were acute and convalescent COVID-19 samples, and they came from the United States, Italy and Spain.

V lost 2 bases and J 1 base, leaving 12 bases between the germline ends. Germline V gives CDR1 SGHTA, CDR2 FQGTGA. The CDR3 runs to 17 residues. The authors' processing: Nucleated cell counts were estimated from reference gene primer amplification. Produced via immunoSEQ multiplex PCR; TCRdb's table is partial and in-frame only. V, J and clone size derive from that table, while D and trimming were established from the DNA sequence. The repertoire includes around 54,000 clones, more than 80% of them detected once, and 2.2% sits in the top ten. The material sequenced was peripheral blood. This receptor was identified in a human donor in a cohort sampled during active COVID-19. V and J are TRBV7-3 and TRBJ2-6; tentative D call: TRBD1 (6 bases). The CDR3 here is CASSLQGQGSGANVLTF. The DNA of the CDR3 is TGTGCCAGCAGCTTACAAGGGCAGGGGTCTGGGGCCAACGTCCTGACTTTC.